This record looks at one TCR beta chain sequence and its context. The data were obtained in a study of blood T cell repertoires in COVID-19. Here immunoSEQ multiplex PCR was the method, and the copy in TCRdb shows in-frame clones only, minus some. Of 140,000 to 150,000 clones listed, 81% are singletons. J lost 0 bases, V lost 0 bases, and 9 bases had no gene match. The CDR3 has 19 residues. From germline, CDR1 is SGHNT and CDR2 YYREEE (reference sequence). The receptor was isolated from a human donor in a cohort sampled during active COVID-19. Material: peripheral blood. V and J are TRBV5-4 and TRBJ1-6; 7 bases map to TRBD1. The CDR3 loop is CASSLGQGPYSSYNSPLHF. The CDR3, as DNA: TGTGCCAGCAGCTTGGGACAGGGTCCTTACAGCTCCTATAATTCACCCCTCCACTTT. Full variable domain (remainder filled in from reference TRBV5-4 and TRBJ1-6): ETGVTQSPTHLIKTRGQQVTLRCSSQSGHNTVSWYQQALGQGPQFIFQYYREEENGRGNFPPRFSGLQFPNYSSELNVNALELDDSALYLCASSLGQGPYSSYNSPLHFGNGTRLTVT.